A selection of T cell receptor beta chains follows, all from one sample in a study of Ad26.COV2.S vaccination and SARS-CoV-2 variants. The table came from immunoSEQ multiplex PCR; TCRdb's copy has only in-frame clones and leaves some out. The table shows 350,000 to 600,000 clones, with about 89% occurring only once. This sample comprised peripheral blood, obtained in a trial of Ad26.COV2.S vaccine versus placebo. Receptor source: a person aged 18-60 years who received the Ad26.COV2.S COVID-19 vaccine or a placebo. The CDR3 runs from the conserved cysteine through the conserved F or W. D genes are given only for firm matches. The size of a clone is reported for some rows only, either as once, few or many, or as a class for expanded clones.

j_gene: TRBJ2-2; abundance: NA; d_gene: TRBD2; v_gene: TRBV7-3; CDR3nt: TGTGCCAGCAGCTCAAGCGGACTAGCGGGGGGCCACGTGCGGGAGCTGTTTTTT; CDR3aa: CASSSSGLAGGHVRELFF
j_gene: TRBJ1-1; abundance: NA; d_gene: NA; v_gene: TRBV3-1/TRBV3-2; CDR3nt: TGTGCCAGCAGCCAGGGGGCCGGCACTGAAGCTTTCTTT; CDR3aa: CASSQGAGTEAFF
j_gene: TRBJ2-3; abundance: NA; d_gene: NA; v_gene: TRBV6-5; CDR3nt: TGTGCCAGCAGGAAACCGACGGAAAATACGCAGTATTTT; CDR3aa: CASRKPTENTQYF
j_gene: TRBJ2-1; abundance: NA; d_gene: TRBD2; v_gene: TRBV29-1; CDR3nt: TGCAGCGCCAGCGGGGGATCCTACAATGAGCAGTTCTTC; CDR3aa: CSASGGSYNEQFF
j_gene: TRBJ1-4; abundance: NA; d_gene: NA; v_gene: TRBV7-2; CDR3nt: TGTGCCAGCAGCACACTAGGGCAGGCCGAGGAAAAACTGTTTTTT; CDR3aa: CASSTLGQAEEKLFF
j_gene: TRBJ2-5; abundance: NA; d_gene: NA; v_gene: TRBV27; CDR3nt: TGTGCCAGCAGGAGACAGGCCCGCCAAGAGACCCAGTACTTC; CDR3aa: CASRRQARQETQYF
j_gene: TRBJ1-2; abundance: NA; d_gene: NA; v_gene: TRBV7-9; CDR3nt: TGTGCCAGCAGCTTTCCGGGGGCTGACTATGGCTACACCTTC; CDR3aa: CASSFPGADYGYTF
j_gene: TRBJ1-5; abundance: NA; d_gene: TRBD1; v_gene: TRBV7-2; CDR3nt: TGTGCCAGCAGCCTTATAGGACAGGGACAAAATCAGCCCCAGCATTTT; CDR3aa: CASSLIGQGQNQPQHF
j_gene: TRBJ1-5; abundance: few; d_gene: NA; v_gene: TRBV6-5; CDR3nt: TGTGCCAGCGGTAACAGTTTCAATCAGCCCCAGCATTTT; CDR3aa: CASGNSFNQPQHF
j_gene: TRBJ2-3; abundance: NA; d_gene: TRBD2; v_gene: TRBV7-3; CDR3nt: TGTGCCAGCAGCGCTGGGGGACTAGCGGGAACAGATACGCAGTATTTT; CDR3aa: CASSAGGLAGTDTQYF
j_gene: TRBJ2-5; abundance: NA; d_gene: NA; v_gene: TRBV18; CDR3nt: TGTGCCAGCTCAGGGGACTCAATTCAAGAGACCCAGTACTTC; CDR3aa: CASSGDSIQETQYF
j_gene: TRBJ1-3; abundance: NA; d_gene: NA; v_gene: TRBV30; CDR3nt: TGTGCCTGGACCACGAGGTTGTGGGGCACCATATATTTT; CDR3aa: CAWTTRLWGTIYF
j_gene: TRBJ2-7; abundance: NA; d_gene: NA; v_gene: TRBV12-3/TRBV12-4; CDR3nt: TGTGCCAGCGGTTCCTACGAGCAGTACTTC; CDR3aa: CASGSYEQYF
j_gene: TRBJ1-2; abundance: NA; d_gene: TRBD1; v_gene: TRBV28; CDR3nt: TGTGCCAGCAGAAACAGGGGTTCGAGTTATGGCTACACCTTC; CDR3aa: CASRNRGSSYGYTF
j_gene: TRBJ2-7; abundance: NA; d_gene: NA; v_gene: TRBV3-1/TRBV3-2; CDR3nt: TGTGCCAGCAGCCAACAGGGGATTACCTACGAGCAGTACTTC; CDR3aa: CASSQQGITYEQYF
j_gene: TRBJ1-1; abundance: NA; d_gene: NA; v_gene: TRBV7-9; CDR3nt: TGTGCCAGCAGCTTATCTACGGGGGGAGGTTTCTTT; CDR3aa: CASSLSTGGGFF
j_gene: TRBJ2-3; abundance: NA; d_gene: TRBD2; v_gene: TRBV25-1; CDR3nt: TGTGCCAGCAGTCCAGGACTAGCGGGAGCCACAGATACGCAGTATTTT; CDR3aa: CASSPGLAGATDTQYF
j_gene: TRBJ2-7; abundance: NA; d_gene: NA; v_gene: TRBV18; CDR3nt: TGTGCCAGCTCACCACCCTCGGTAAGCTCCTACGAGCAGTACTTC; CDR3aa: CASSPPSVSSYEQYF
j_gene: TRBJ1-1; abundance: once; d_gene: NA; v_gene: TRBV19; CDR3nt: TGTGCCAGTAGATGGTCGGACACTGAAGCTTTCTTT; CDR3aa: CASRWSDTEAFF
j_gene: TRBJ1-5; abundance: NA; d_gene: NA; v_gene: TRBV28; CDR3nt: TGTGCCAGCATCCACAGCGGACCTGCCCTATGGCCCCAGCATTTT; CDR3aa: CASIHSGPALWPQHF
j_gene: TRBJ2-1; abundance: NA; d_gene: TRBD2; v_gene: TRBV15; CDR3nt: TGTGCCACCAGCCGAGGACTAGCGGACCACAATGAGCAGTTCTTC; CDR3aa: CATSRGLADHNEQFF
j_gene: TRBJ2-7; abundance: NA; d_gene: NA; v_gene: TRBV19; CDR3nt: TGTGCCAGTAGGGACGGATTCTACGAGCAGTACTTC; CDR3aa: CASRDGFYEQYF
j_gene: TRBJ2-7; abundance: NA; d_gene: TRBD2; v_gene: TRBV11-3; CDR3nt: TGTGCCAGCAGCTTAGCTAGCGGGAGGGCCCACGAGCAGTACTTC; CDR3aa: CASSLASGRAHEQYF
j_gene: TRBJ2-7; abundance: NA; d_gene: TRBD1; v_gene: TRBV6-1; CDR3nt: TGTGCCAGCAGGGAAGGGACAGTCTACGAGCAGTACTTC; CDR3aa: CASREGTVYEQYF
j_gene: TRBJ1-6; abundance: once; d_gene: TRBD1; v_gene: TRBV15; CDR3nt: TGTGCCACCAGCAGCTACAGGGGTGTTTCACCCCTCCACTTT; CDR3aa: CATSSYRGVSPLHF
j_gene: TRBJ2-3; abundance: NA; d_gene: NA; v_gene: TRBV2; CDR3nt: TGTGCCAGCAGTAAGGACGACAGTACGCAGTATTTT; CDR3aa: CASSKDDSTQYF
j_gene: TRBJ1-2; abundance: NA; d_gene: NA; v_gene: TRBV6-1; CDR3nt: TGTGCCAGCAGTGAAAGGGCAGCAACCTATGGCTACACCTTC; CDR3aa: CASSERAATYGYTF
j_gene: TRBJ1-1; abundance: NA; d_gene: NA; v_gene: TRBV6-5; CDR3nt: TGTGCCAGCAGACACAAGACAGGAGTGACCACTGAAGCTTTCTTT; CDR3aa: CASRHKTGVTTEAFF
j_gene: TRBJ2-7; abundance: NA; d_gene: NA; v_gene: TRBV25-1; CDR3nt: TGTGCCAGCAGTGATGGGGTCTACGAGCAGTACTTC; CDR3aa: CASSDGVYEQYF
j_gene: TRBJ1-5; abundance: NA; d_gene: NA; v_gene: TRBV11-2; CDR3nt: TGTGCCAGCAGCTTAGATGCGGGGCTGATCGATCAGCCCCAGCATTTT; CDR3aa: CASSLDAGLIDQPQHF
j_gene: TRBJ2-7; abundance: NA; d_gene: NA; v_gene: TRBV5-1; CDR3nt: TGCGCCAGCAGCTTGGGTTTCGTCGGGGGTGGTAGCGAGCAGTACTTC; CDR3aa: CASSLGFVGGGSEQYF
j_gene: TRBJ2-2; abundance: NA; d_gene: NA; v_gene: TRBV5-5; CDR3nt: TGTGCCAGCAGCTCACAGGACGGTCAGCTGTCCCCCACCGGGGAGCTGTTTTTT; CDR3aa: CASSSQDGQLSPTGELFF
j_gene: TRBJ2-6; abundance: NA; d_gene: NA; v_gene: TRBV5-4; CDR3nt: TGTGCCAGCAGCTTCTCCAAGACTCACTCTGGGGCCAACGTCCTGACTTTC; CDR3aa: CASSFSKTHSGANVLTF
j_gene: TRBJ2-1; abundance: NA; d_gene: TRBD2; v_gene: TRBV15; CDR3nt: TGTGCCACCAGCAGAGCTACCGGGACTAGCGGGGGGCCAAGGAAGCAGTTCTTC; CDR3aa: CATSRATGTSGGPRKQFF
j_gene: TRBJ1-1; abundance: NA; d_gene: TRBD1; v_gene: TRBV7-9; CDR3nt: TGTGCCAGCAGCCTACCCGGACAGGGCGCGAACACTGAAGCTTTCTTT; CDR3aa: CASSLPGQGANTEAFF
j_gene: TRBJ1-5; abundance: NA; d_gene: NA; v_gene: TRBV19; CDR3nt: TGTGCCAGTAGCATGACAGGCAATCAGCCCCAGCATTTT; CDR3aa: CASSMTGNQPQHF
j_gene: TRBJ2-5; abundance: NA; d_gene: NA; v_gene: TRBV29-1; CDR3nt: TGCAGCGGTAGCGGCCCCCAAGAGACCCAGTACTTC; CDR3aa: CSGSGPQETQYF
j_gene: TRBJ1-3; abundance: NA; d_gene: NA; v_gene: TRBV11-2; CDR3nt: TGTGCCAGCAGCTCCGCCGGGACATTGGGAAACACCATATATTTT; CDR3aa: CASSSAGTLGNTIYF
j_gene: TRBJ2-7; abundance: NA; d_gene: NA; v_gene: TRBV10-3; CDR3nt: TGTGCCATCAGTGATTCGGACAGCTCGCCTATTCAGTACTTC; CDR3aa: CAISDSDSSPIQYF
j_gene: TRBJ1-2; abundance: NA; d_gene: NA; v_gene: TRBV30; CDR3nt: TGTGCCTGGAGTAACACACACTATGGCTACACCTTC; CDR3aa: CAWSNTHYGYTF
j_gene: TRBJ2-1; abundance: NA; d_gene: TRBD2; v_gene: TRBV10-3; CDR3nt: TGTGCCATCAGTGCCACCGGGGGGACTAGCGGTGATTTGGGCTACAATGAGCAGTTCTTC; CDR3aa: CAISATGGTSGDLGYNEQFF
j_gene: TRBJ2-2; abundance: NA; d_gene: NA; v_gene: TRBV4-1; CDR3nt: TGCGCCAGCAGCCATAGGAGGGCAGCGAACACCGGGGAGCTGTTTTTT; CDR3aa: CASSHRRAANTGELFF
j_gene: TRBJ2-7; abundance: once; d_gene: TRBD2; v_gene: TRBV6-5; CDR3nt: TGTGCCAGCCGCAGGGAGGGCCTAACCAACGAGCAGTACTTC; CDR3aa: CASRREGLTNEQYF
j_gene: TRBJ1-1; abundance: NA; d_gene: NA; v_gene: TRBV2; CDR3nt: TGTGCCAGCACCCTCGGAGGGGATGGGACTGAAGCTTTCTTT; CDR3aa: CASTLGGDGTEAFF
j_gene: TRBJ2-1; abundance: NA; d_gene: TRBD1; v_gene: TRBV18; CDR3nt: TGTGCCAGCTCACCACCGGGACAGGACTACAATGAGCAGTTCTTC; CDR3aa: CASSPPGQDYNEQFF
j_gene: TRBJ2-6; abundance: NA; d_gene: TRBD2; v_gene: TRBV13; CDR3nt: TGTGCCAGCAGCCCGCGGATTAGCGGGACTGGGGCCAACGTCCTGACTTTC; CDR3aa: CASSPRISGTGANVLTF
j_gene: TRBJ1-6; abundance: NA; d_gene: NA; v_gene: TRBV6-6; CDR3nt: TGTGCCAGCACCCAGTACGAGGTTTGGTGGCCCCTCCACTTT; CDR3aa: CASTQYEVWWPLHF
j_gene: TRBJ2-3; abundance: NA; d_gene: TRBD2; v_gene: TRBV2; CDR3nt: TGTGCCAGCAGTGGGACTAGCGGGAGGCCCCTAAGCACAGATACGCAGTATTTT; CDR3aa: CASSGTSGRPLSTDTQYF